Below, 24 T cell receptor beta chains from the same sample are listed, as sequenced in a study of blood T cell repertoires in COVID-19. Data came from immunoSEQ multiplex PCR; TCRdb stores just in-frame clones and leaves some out. Among 150,000 to 200,000 clones listed, approximately 82% were seen once. Sample: PBMCs or T cells enriched from blood (not recorded which). The source is a man between 45 and 60 years old who had recovered from COVID-19.

V usage is TRBV3-1 (or the pseudogene TRBV3-2) and J usage is TRBJ2-1; perhaps TRBD2 as D (5 bases). Looked up from germline, CDR1 is LGHDT and CDR2 is YNNKEL (reference sequence). The length of the CDR3 is 14 residues. The germline V and J ends were trimmed by 1 base and 10 bases, with 14 bases remaining between them. The DNA of the CDR3 is TGTGCCAGCAGCCAAGTGGATAGAGGAGGAGAGCAGTTCTTC. Residues: CASSQVDRGGEQFF.

The chain carries TRBV5-1 and TRBJ1-1; maybe TRBD1 (6 bases). V shed 8 bases and J shed 3 bases, with 20 bases lying between them. There are 15 residues in the CDR3. CDR1 and CDR2 (germline): SGHRS, YFSETQ. DNA of the CDR3: TGCGCCAGTACTACCGGGGACATGACACACACTGAAGCTTTCTTT. Protein: CASTTGDMTHTEAFF.

CDR3: CASSVVYSGELFF. For the CDR3, the DNA is TGTGCCAGCAGCGTAGTATATAGCGGGGAGCTGTTTTTT. The chain combines TRBV9 with TRBJ2-2; no clear D gene. Germline V gene lookup returns CDR1 SGDLS and CDR2 YYNGEE. Trimming stripped 0 bases from V and 7 bases from J, with 7 bases between. The CDR3 contains 13 residues.

This chain links TRBV5-1 with TRBJ2-3; the match to TRBD1 covers 9 bases. The CDR3 is 14 residues long. Germline V gene lookup returns CDR1 SGHRS and CDR2 YFSETQ. After removal of 2 bases from V and 6 bases from J, the junction contained 4 bases not matched to a gene. CDR3 in DNA: TGCGCCAGCAGCTTACAGGGGGCAAGGGATACGCAGTATTTT. Protein sequence: CASSLQGARDTQYF.

The rearrangement joins TRBV27 to TRBJ1-2, with TRBD1 matching 10 bases. The CDR3 extends over 16 amino acids. Germline CDR1 is MNHEY and CDR2 is SMNVEV (reference sequence). J was trimmed by 4 bases and V by 5 bases; bases with no gene match: 10. Written as DNA, the CDR3 is TGTGCCAGCAGTCCGGGACAGGGGTATCGAAGCTATGGCTACACCTTC. Translation: CASSPGQGYRSYGYTF.

The chain has TRBV6-5 and TRBJ2-7; 7 nucleotides line up with TRBD1. The germline CDR1 and CDR2 sequences are MNHEY and SVGAGI. The CDR3 sequence is 14 residues long. The V segment lost 7 bases and the J segment 3 bases; nucleotides outside the gene matches: 9. Written as DNA, the CDR3 is TGTGCCAGCACTTTGGGGCAGGGGGACTACGAGCAGTACTTC. This translates into CASTLGQGDYEQYF.

The chain combines TRBV2 with TRBJ1-2; D is ambiguous. The V end lost 4 bases, the J end lost 4 bases, and 10 bases lay between the germline ends. Germline loops: CDR1 SNHLY, CDR2 FYNNEI. The CDR3 sequence is 13 residues long. The CDR3: CASSAEAGYGYTF. The CDR3 coding sequence is TGTGCCAGCAGTGCGGAGGCAGGCTATGGCTACACCTTC.

This rearrangement joins TRBV5-1 to TRBJ1-3; no reliable D call. Trimming stripped 5 bases from V and 0 bases from J, with 6 bases between. CDR1 is SGHRS and CDR2 is YFSETQ in the germline V gene. CDR3 length equals 13 residues. CDR3 coding DNA: TGCGCCAGCAGGGCCCCCTCTGGAAACACCATATATTTT. Translation: CASRAPSGNTIYF.

The genes are TRBV11-2 and TRBJ2-1; 9 bases match TRBD2. V was clipped by 5 bases and J by 3 bases; unmatched bases: 8. CDR1 SGHAT and CDR2 FQNNGV come from the germline V gene. This CDR3 contains 16 residues. The CDR3 bases are TGTGCCAGCAGCCCCCGGTCTAGCGGGATCTACAATGAGCAGTTCTTC. Residues: CASSPRSSGIYNEQFF.

The chain combines TRBV3-1 (or the pseudogene TRBV3-2) with TRBJ1-5, with unresolved D. V dropped 2 bases and J dropped 5 bases, with 4 bases sitting between them. This CDR3 comprises 12 residues. The germline V gene has CDR1 LGHDT and CDR2 YNNKEL (reference sequence). CDR3 protein: CASSQPDQPQHF. The CDR3, as DNA: TGTGCCAGCAGCCAACCGGATCAGCCCCAGCATTTT.

The chain joins TRBV7-9 to TRBJ2-7; 9 nucleotides match TRBD1. Trimming cost V 5 bases and J 1 base; bases outside gene matches: 3. Germline V lookup: CDR1 SEHNR, CDR2 FQNEAQ (reference sequence). This CDR3 comprises 14 residues. CDR3 amino acids: CASSAGTGSYEQYF. In DNA form, the CDR3 reads TGTGCCAGCAGCGCCGGGACAGGGTCCTACGAGCAGTACTTC. The variable domain in full, with the rest retrieved from reference TRBV7-9 and TRBJ2-7, is DTGVSQNPRHKITKRGQNVTFRCDPISEHNRLYWYRQTLGQGPEFLTYFQNEAQLEKSRLLSDRFSAERPKGSFSTLEIQRTEQGDSAMYLCASSAGTGSYEQYFGPGTRLTVT.

J is TRBJ2-1 and V is TRBV19, with TRBD1 matching 9 bases. V dropped 0 bases and J dropped 0; count of bases not matched to a gene: 3. The CDR3 extends over 17 amino acids. CDR1 and CDR2 (germline): LNHDA, SQIVND (reference sequence). The CDR3 DNA reads TGTGCCAGTAGTATAGAGGGGACAGGGCTCTCCTACAATGAGCAGTTCTTC. Residues: CASSIEGTGLSYNEQFF.

This chain links TRBV27 with TRBJ1-5, with unresolved D. Germline V lookup: CDR1 MNHEY, CDR2 SMNVEV (reference sequence). The CDR3 covers 14 residues. V was trimmed by 4 bases and J by 7 bases, leaving 14 bases between them. The CDR3 sequence: CASSSGVTLQPQHF. CDR3 nucleotides: TGTGCCAGCAGTTCCGGAGTGACCCTGCAGCCCCAGCATTTT.

This clone was observed a few times. This rearrangement joins TRBV7-4 to TRBJ1-3; 9 bases map to TRBD1. V shed 9 bases, J shed 0 bases, and the junction held 9 bases outside the gene matches. The germline V gene has CDR1 SGHVT and CDR2 SQSDAQ. The CDR3 runs to 16 residues. The CDR3 sequence: CARETGGEISGNTIYF. CDR3 DNA: TGTGCCAGAGAGACAGGGGGTGAAATCTCTGGAAACACCATATATTTT.

The V gene is TRBV10-3, the J gene TRBJ2-7, with D perhaps matching TRBD1 (5 bases). This CDR3 has 13 residues. Deletions cut 3 bases from V and 5 bases from J, with 11 bases between. Per the germline V gene, CDR1 is ENHRY and CDR2 is SYGVKD. For the CDR3, the DNA is TGTGCCATCAGTGACAGGGCGTTGGACGAGCAGTACTTC. Its protein product is CAISDRALDEQYF.

The genes are TRBV7-8 and TRBJ1-2, with D hard to call. V lost 2 bases, J lost 4 bases, and 8 bases lay in between. The CDR3 is made up of 13 amino acids. The V gene's germline CDR1 is SGHVS and CDR2 FQNEAQ. This CDR3 is CASSLRVGYGYTF. Here the CDR3 DNA reads TGTGCCAGCAGCTTACGGGTCGGCTATGGCTACACCTTC.

This clone was recorded a few times. V and J are TRBV21-1 and TRBJ1-5. TRBV21-1 is flagged as a pseudogene. This CDR3 is built from 15 residues. The CDR3 loop is CASHGLQGRDQPQHF. CDR3 nucleotide sequence: TGTGCCAGCCATGGTCTACAAGGGAGGGATCAGCCCCAGCATTTT.

The DNA for the CDR3 is TGTGCCAGCACACGGAGCTCCTACAATGAGCAGTTCTTC. Its translation is CASTRSSYNEQFF. This chain connects TRBV2 to TRBJ2-1; D gene unclear. V was cut by 7 bases and J by 0 bases, with 7 bases left in between. This CDR3 has 13 amino acids. Germline V gene lookup returns CDR1 SNHLY and CDR2 FYNNEI.

This clone was detected only once. This chain joins TRBV6-5 and TRBJ1-3, with D possibly matching TRBD1 (6 bases). Per germline, CDR1 MNHEY and CDR2 SVGAGI. This CDR3 comprises 15 residues. The V end was cut by 7 bases, the J end by 0 bases, with 13 bases between. CDR3 sequence: CASTLDSYSGNTIYF. CDR3 sequence (DNA): TGTGCCAGCACCCTGGACAGCTACTCTGGAAACACCATATATTTT.

This clone was detected only a few times. This chain connects TRBV28 to TRBJ1-1; 7 bases line up with TRBD1. The germline V gene has CDR1 MDHEN and CDR2 SYDVKM. The CDR3 contains 16 residues. V shed 5 bases, J shed 3 bases, and the junction held 12 bases outside the gene matches. The CDR3 reads CASSTMDRTWDTEAFF. The CDR3 DNA sequence: TGTGCCAGCAGTACAATGGACAGGACATGGGACACTGAAGCTTTCTTT.

V gene TRBV5-1 combines with J gene TRBJ1-5; tentatively, D is TRBD1 (5 bases). This CDR3 region has 15 residues. Per the germline V gene, CDR1 is SGHRS and CDR2 is YFSETQ. Between the trimmed V and J ends, which lost 0 bases and 4 bases, there was a span of 11 bases. This CDR3 is CASSLVPGMNQPQHF. The CDR3 DNA follows: TGCGCCAGCAGCTTGGTTCCAGGGATGAATCAGCCCCAGCATTTT.

A single count supports this clone. The chain combines TRBV10-1 with TRBJ1-6; D is uncertain. V lost 2 bases and J 7 bases, leaving 6 bases between the germline ends. The CDR3 loop spans 13 amino acids. Germline assignment: CDR1 WNHNN and CDR2 SYGVQD (reference sequence). In DNA, the CDR3 is TGCGCCAGCAGTGAGACAGAGAATTCACCCCTCCACTTT. Protein: CASSETENSPLHF.

The chain carries TRBV4-2 and TRBJ2-5; TRBD2 matches 9 bases. This CDR3 has 18 residues. J was trimmed by 6 bases and V by 1 base; bases with no gene match: 15. Germline V gene sequence: CDR1 LGHNA, CDR2 YNFKEQ. CDR3 nucleotides: TGTGCCAGCAGCCAAGCGGGCCTTCGGGCGGGGGGGGCCAAGACCCAGTACTTC. Amino acid sequence: CASSQAGLRAGGAKTQYF.

J is TRBJ1-1 and V is TRBV6-5; 7 bases fit TRBD1. The CDR3 contains 13 residues. Germline-derived CDR1 and CDR2 are MNHEY and SVGAGI. The V gene end was trimmed by 0 bases and the J gene end by 6 bases; junction bases not matched to a gene: 1. The CDR3 sequence: CASSYSTGPEAFF. The CDR3 DNA sequence: TGTGCCAGCAGTTACTCGACAGGGCCTGAAGCTTTCTTT.